The rows below give T cell receptor beta chains drawn from one sample of a study of cytomegalovirus exposure and HLA in healthy donors. Profiled with immunoSEQ multiplex PCR; TCRdb holds only in-frame clones, not every one. Of around 94,000 clones listed, just under 95% are singletons. What was sequenced was PBMCs. The source of these receptors is a woman between 18 and 29 years old in good health and CMV-seronegative. CDR3s include the opening cysteine and the closing phenylalanine or tryptophan. The D gene is left open where the match is weak. Clone size appears in some rows only: once, few, many, or a class for an expanded clone.

clone size | D gene | J gene | V gene | CDR3 protein | CDR3 DNA
. | . | TRBJ2-3 | TRBV5-6 | CASSSGTSTDTQYF | TGTGCCAGCAGCTCCGGGACTAGCACAGATACGCAGTATTTT
once | . | TRBJ1-1 | TRBV11-2 | CASSHNLNTEAFF | TGTGCCAGCAGCCACAATTTGAACACTGAAGCTTTCTTT
. | TRBD2 | TRBJ2-2 | TRBV5-1 | CASSFAGGTGELFF | TGCGCCAGCAGCTTTGCGGGAGGGACCGGGGAGCTGTTTTTT
. | . | TRBJ1-2 | TRBV9 | CASSVDSYGYTF | TGTGCCAGCAGCGTAGACAGCTATGGCTACACCTTC
few | TRBD1 | TRBJ1-1 | TRBV7-6 | CASSPDRGRTEAFF | TGTGCCAGCAGTCCCGACAGGGGGCGCACTGAAGCTTTCTTT
. | . | TRBJ2-3 | TRBV7-2 | CASSLGGPSTDTQYF | TGTGCCAGCAGCTTAGGAGGCCCTAGCACAGATACGCAGTATTTT
once | TRBD1 | TRBJ1-2 | TRBV6-1 | CASSGSRQGYYGYTF | TGTGCCAGCAGCGGGTCCCGACAGGGGTACTATGGCTACACCTTC
. | TRBD1 | TRBJ1-1 | TRBV11-2 | CASRLTGGNTEAFF | TGTGCCAGCAGACTTACAGGGGGCAACACTGAAGCTTTCTTT
once | TRBD2 | TRBJ2-3 | TRBV5-1 | CASSRLASLTDTQYF | TGCGCCAGCAGCCGACTAGCGAGCCTCACAGATACGCAGTATTTT
. | . | TRBJ2-4 | TRBV2 | CASSASPKNIQYF | TGTGCCAGCAGTGCTAGCCCGAAAAACATTCAGTACTTC
. | TRBD2 | TRBJ2-7 | TRBV18 | CASSQGTSGRDEQYF | TGTGCCAGCTCACAGGGGACTAGCGGGAGGGACGAGCAGTACTTC
. | . | TRBJ2-2 | TRBV6-1 | CASSGSQRKVFF | TGTGCCAGCAGTGGGTCACAGCGGAAGGTGTTTTTT
. | TRBD2 | TRBJ2-3 | TRBV5-6 | CASSSLAGGRTDTQYF | TGTGCCAGCAGCTCCTTAGCGGGGGGACGCACAGATACGCAGTATTTT
. | . | TRBJ1-1 | TRBV12-5 | CASGLGYPEGAFF | TGTGCTAGTGGTTTGGGGTACCCGGAGGGGGCTTTCTTT
. | . | TRBJ1-4 | TRBV19 | CATQGYNEKLFF | TGTGCCACTCAGGGCTATAATGAAAAACTGTTTTTT
. | . | TRBJ2-3 | TRBV4-3 | CASSQVIADTQYF | TGCGCCAGCAGCCAAGTTATAGCAGATACGCAGTATTTT
. | . | TRBJ2-1 | TRBV10-3 | CAISESAESSYNEQFF | TGTGCCATCAGTGAGTCCGCGGAGAGCTCCTACAATGAGCAGTTCTTC
. | TRBD1 | TRBJ1-5 | TRBV6-1 | CASSEAGGGNQPQHF | TGTGCCAGCAGTGAGGCAGGGGGAGGCAATCAGCCCCAGCATTTT
. | TRBD2 | TRBJ2-3 | TRBV19 | CASSLRAGGTKDTQYF | TGTGCCAGTTCCCTCAGGGCGGGGGGGACCAAGGATACGCAGTATTTT
few | TRBD1 | TRBJ1-5 | TRBV2 | CASSPGQGNLQPQHF | TGTGCCAGCAGTCCCGGACAGGGAAATCTTCAGCCCCAGCATTTT
. | TRBD1 | TRBJ1-5 | TRBV5-8 | CASSLGGQVNQPQHF | TGTGCCAGCAGCTTGGGCGGACAGGTCAATCAGCCCCAGCATTTT
. | TRBD1 | TRBJ2-3 | TRBV10-1 | CASNETGGTTDTQYF | TGCGCCAGCAACGAGACAGGGGGCACGACAGATACGCAGTATTTT
. | . | TRBJ2-3 | TRBV6-1 | CASSERTVDTQYF | TGTGCCAGCAGTGAACGGACAGTTGATACGCAGTATTTT
. | TRBD2 | TRBJ2-7 | TRBV7-9 | CASSPRGSGSEQYF | TGTGCCAGCAGCCCCCGAGGTAGCGGGAGCGAGCAGTACTTC
. | . | TRBJ2-5 | TRBV7-2 | CASSLVEGTKETQYF | TGTGCCAGCAGCTTAGTAGAGGGAACGAAAGAGACCCAGTACTTC
. | . | TRBJ1-1 | TRBV29-1 | CSVARGGDTEAFF | TGCAGCGTTGCAAGGGGGGGGGACACTGAAGCTTTCTTT
. | TRBD2 | TRBJ2-1 | TRBV10-2 | CASSEYRGRAYNEQFF | TGCGCCAGCAGTGAATATCGCGGGAGGGCTTACAATGAGCAGTTCTTC
. | . | TRBJ2-5 | TRBV15 | CATSRFPTSEETQYF | TGTGCCACCAGCCGGTTCCCCACTAGTGAGGAGACCCAGTACTTC
. | . | TRBJ1-2 | TRBV15 | CATGEGHGVGYTF | TGTGCCACGGGGGAGGGACACGGAGTTGGCTACACCTTC
. | . | TRBJ1-5 | TRBV7-9 | CASSLGSGQPQHF | TGTGCCAGCAGCTTAGGGAGTGGTCAGCCCCAGCATTTT
. | . | TRBJ1-4 | TRBV6-6 | CASSHTPVGRNEKLFF | TGTGCCAGCAGCCACACCCCAGTGGGGAGGAATGAAAAACTGTTTTTT
. | . | TRBJ2-6 | TRBV19 | CASSIYRSSGANVLTF | TGTGCCAGTAGTATTTACAGGAGCTCTGGGGCCAACGTCCTGACTTTC